This T cell receptor beta chain emerged from a study of cytomegalovirus exposure and HLA in healthy donors. Study-wide results and caveats: For cytomegalovirus status, the classifier reportedly gave diagnoses with high specificity and sensitivity. Most of the TCR beta V segments (in an earlier analysis) were productive either about 87% or about 30% of the time. It was reported that TCR beta sequences correctly inferred the HLA-A and HLA-B alleles for most subjects. The study designated over 150 TCR beta chains cytomegalovirus-associated.

Germline trimming cut 3 bases from V and 2 bases from J; bases unmatched to any gene: 6. Germline CDR1 SQVTM, CDR2 ANQGSEA. The CDR3 contains 14 residues. Primers: 60 Vbeta forward and 13 Jbeta reverse. Clones were sequenced by immunoSEQ multiplex PCR, and TCRdb holds only the in-frame ones, with some missing. Of under 200,000 clones in the sample, around 83% are singletons; the top ten hold around 1.7%. Remarks on this clone: The antigen is not known.

The genes are TRBV29-1 and TRBJ2-5; 7 bases fit TRBD1. The clonotype was recovered from a woman younger than 30 in good health and CMV-seronegative. Source material: PBMCs. The CDR3 here is CSVDRTGRQETQYF. CDR3 DNA: TGCAGCGTTGACCGGACAGGACGTCAAGAGACCCAGTACTTC.